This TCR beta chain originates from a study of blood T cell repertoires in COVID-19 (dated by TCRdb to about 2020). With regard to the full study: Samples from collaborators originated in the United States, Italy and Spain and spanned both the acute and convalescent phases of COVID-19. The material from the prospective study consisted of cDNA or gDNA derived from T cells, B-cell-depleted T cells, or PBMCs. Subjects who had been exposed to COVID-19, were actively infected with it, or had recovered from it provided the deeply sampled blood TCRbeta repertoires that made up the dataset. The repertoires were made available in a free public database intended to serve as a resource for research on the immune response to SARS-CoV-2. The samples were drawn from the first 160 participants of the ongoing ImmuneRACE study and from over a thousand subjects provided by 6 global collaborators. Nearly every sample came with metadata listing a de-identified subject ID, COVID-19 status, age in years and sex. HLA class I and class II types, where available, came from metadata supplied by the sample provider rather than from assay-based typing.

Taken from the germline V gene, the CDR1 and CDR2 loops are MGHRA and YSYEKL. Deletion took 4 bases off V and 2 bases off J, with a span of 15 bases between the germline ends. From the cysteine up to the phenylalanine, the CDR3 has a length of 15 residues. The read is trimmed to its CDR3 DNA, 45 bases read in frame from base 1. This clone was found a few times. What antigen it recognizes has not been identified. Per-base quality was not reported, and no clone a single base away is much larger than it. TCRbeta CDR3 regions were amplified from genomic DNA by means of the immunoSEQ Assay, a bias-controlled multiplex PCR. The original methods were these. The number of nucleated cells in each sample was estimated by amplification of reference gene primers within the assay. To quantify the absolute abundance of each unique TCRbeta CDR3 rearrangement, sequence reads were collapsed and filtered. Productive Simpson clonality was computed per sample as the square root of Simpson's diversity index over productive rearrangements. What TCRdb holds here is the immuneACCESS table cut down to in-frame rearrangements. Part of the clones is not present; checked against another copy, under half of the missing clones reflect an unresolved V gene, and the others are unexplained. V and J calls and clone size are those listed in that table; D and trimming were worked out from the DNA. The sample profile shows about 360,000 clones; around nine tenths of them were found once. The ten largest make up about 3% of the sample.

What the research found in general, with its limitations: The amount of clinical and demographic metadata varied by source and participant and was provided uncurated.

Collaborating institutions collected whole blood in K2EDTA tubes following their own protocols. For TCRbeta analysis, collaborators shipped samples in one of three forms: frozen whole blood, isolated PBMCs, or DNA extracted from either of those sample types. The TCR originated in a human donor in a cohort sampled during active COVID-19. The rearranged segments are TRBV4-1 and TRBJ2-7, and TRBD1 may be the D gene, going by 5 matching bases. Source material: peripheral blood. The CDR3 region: CASSLLPTGTYEQYF. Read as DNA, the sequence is TGCGCCAGCAGCCTCCTGCCCACAGGCACCTACGAGCAGTACTTC.